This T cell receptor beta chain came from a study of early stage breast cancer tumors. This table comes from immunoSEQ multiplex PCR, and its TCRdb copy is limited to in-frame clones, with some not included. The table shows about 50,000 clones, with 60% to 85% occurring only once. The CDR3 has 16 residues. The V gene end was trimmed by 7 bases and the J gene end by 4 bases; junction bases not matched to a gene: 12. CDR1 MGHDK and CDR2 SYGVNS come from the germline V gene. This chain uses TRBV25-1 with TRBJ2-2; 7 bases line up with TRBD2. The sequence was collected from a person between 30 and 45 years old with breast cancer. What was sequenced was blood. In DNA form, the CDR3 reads TGTGCCAGCACCGAATATGGGACTATCGGCACCGGGGAGCTGTTTTTT. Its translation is CASTEYGTIGTGELFF.